These 5 T cell receptor beta chains came from one sample sequenced in a study of Ad26.COV2.S vaccination and SARS-CoV-2 variants. Sample treatment: about 20 received Ad26.COV2.S at low or high dose, single or two shots; a few received placebo; per-sample allocation not given. Each sample was drawn 63 days after the first injection (of vaccine or placebo). Data came from immunoSEQ multiplex PCR; TCRdb stores just in-frame clones and leaves some out. The sample has some 420,000 clones, around nine tenths seen once. The source material was peripheral blood, sampled in a trial of Ad26.COV2.S vaccine versus placebo. Receptor source: a person aged 18 to 59 who received the Ad26.COV2.S COVID-19 vaccine or a placebo.

The chain is built from TRBV7-9 and TRBJ2-7; D call uncertain. Germline V gene lookup returns CDR1 SEHNR and CDR2 FQNEAQ (reference sequence). There are 16 residues in the CDR3. Trimming shortened V by 5 bases and J by 1 base, and 18 bases separated the two germline ends. The DNA of the CDR3 is TGTGCCAGCAGCGATCAGAAAGGTGGAGCATCCTACGAGCAGTACTTC. Translation: CASSDQKGGASYEQYF.

V usage is TRBV4-3 and J usage is TRBJ2-2, with D possibly matching TRBD1 (5 bases). CDR3 length: 16 residues. Germline V gene lookup returns CDR1 LGHNA and CDR2 YSLEER. Trimming shortened V by 0 bases and J by 6 bases, and 14 bases separated the two germline ends. CDR3 DNA: TGCGCCAGCAGCCAAGATACCGCCCAGGGCTCCGGGGAGCTGTTTTTT. It yields the protein CASSQDTAQGSGELFF.

The chain joins TRBV7-9 to TRBJ2-1; tentatively, D is TRBD2 (6 bases). CDR1 and CDR2 from the germline V gene are SEHNR and FQNEAQ (reference sequence). V dropped 1 base and J dropped 2 bases, with 18 bases sitting between them. The CDR3 loop spans 18 amino acids. The CDR3 protein is CASSLVGAGRRTYNEQFF. CDR3 DNA: TGTGCCAGCAGCTTAGTCGGGGCGGGGCGTAGGACCTACAATGAGCAGTTCTTC.

The rearrangement links TRBV3-1 (or the pseudogene TRBV3-2) to TRBJ2-1; D call uncertain. The ends were cut back, 4 bases at V and 7 bases at J, with 8 bases in the middle. The CDR3 length is 12 residues. Germline V gives CDR1 LGHDT, CDR2 YNNKEL (reference sequence). DNA of the CDR3: TGTGCCAGCAGCCTGAACAGAAATGAGCAGTTCTTC. The encoded protein is CASSLNRNEQFF.

This rearrangement joins TRBV11-1 to TRBJ2-2; D not certain. Per the germline V gene, CDR1 is SGHAT and CDR2 is FQDESV (reference sequence). The CDR3 loop spans 13 amino acids. The V end lost 7 bases, the J end lost 2 bases, and 8 bases lay between the germline ends. The CDR3 loop is CASTPSNTGELFF. Written as DNA, the CDR3 is TGTGCCAGCACGCCCAGCAACACCGGGGAGCTGTTTTTT.